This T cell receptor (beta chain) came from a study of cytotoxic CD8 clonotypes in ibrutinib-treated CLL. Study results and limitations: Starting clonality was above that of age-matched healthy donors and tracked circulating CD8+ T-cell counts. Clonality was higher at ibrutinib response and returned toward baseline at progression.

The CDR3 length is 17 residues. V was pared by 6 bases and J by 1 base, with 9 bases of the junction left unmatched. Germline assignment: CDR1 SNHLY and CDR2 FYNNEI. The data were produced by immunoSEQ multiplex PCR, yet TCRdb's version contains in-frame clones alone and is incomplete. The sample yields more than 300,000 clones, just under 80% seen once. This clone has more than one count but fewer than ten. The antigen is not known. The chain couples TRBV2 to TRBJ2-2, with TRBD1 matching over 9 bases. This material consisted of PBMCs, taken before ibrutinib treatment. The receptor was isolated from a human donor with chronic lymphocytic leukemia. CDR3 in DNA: TGTGCCAGCAGCACATCTCCGGGACAGGGGAACACCGGGGAGCTGTTTTTT. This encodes CASSTSPGQGNTGELFF.